This T cell receptor (beta chain) was identified in a study of radiotherapy plus CTLA-4 blockade in lung cancer. About the study: Objective responses were seen in over 15% of patients, disease control in approximately 30%.

Study-wide findings and caveats: Response, reportedly, was best predicted by interferon-beta along with early blood T cell clone dynamics. In blood, tumor-derived TCR clones expanded after radiotherapy plus ipilimumab.

The CDR3 spans 15 residues. The germline gives CDR1 MNHEY, CDR2 SMNVEV (reference sequence). Trimming removed 1 base from V and 6 bases from J; junction bases left unmatched: 5. Worth noting for this clone: Its cognate antigen is unknown.

Here immunoSEQ multiplex PCR was the method, and the copy in TCRdb shows in-frame clones only, minus some. The sample lists about 51,000 clones; around 79% were seen once. The rearrangement uses TRBV27 and TRBJ2-7; 11 bases align to TRBD2. The clonotype was recovered from a human donor with non-small cell lung cancer who had a complete response to radiotherapy plus ipilimumab. Sample: peripheral blood, taken from a patient treated with radiotherapy plus ipilimumab. The CDR3 sequence: CASSLLASGRSEQYV. The CDR3 DNA follows: TGTGCCAGCAGTTTATTGGCTAGCGGGAGGTCCGAGCAGTACGTC.